This TCR beta chain was recovered during a study of blood T cells in healthy people across ages. Germline V CDR1 and CDR2: SGHAT, FQNNGV. V dropped 5 bases and J dropped 9 bases, with 23 bases sitting between them. This CDR3 spans 16 amino acids. Primed by a sample-barcoded 5' primer and a J-beta primer mix, a second PCR proceeded for roughly 6 to 12 cycles. The authors tagged each cDNA molecule using a template-switch adaptor with 12 random nucleotides. TCRdb redid the calling of the 5' RACE reads with MiXCR, one entry per CDR3 protein. The data hold over a million distinct CDR3 sequences, with about 23% observed a single time. Per-sample yields of isolated PBMCs were at least 6 million. This clonotype was observed a few times. The same specimen was also included in a second study, on T cells of mothers and their children. That report adds: Donation came from a few healthy Caucasian mothers together with their six children. For cDNA synthesis, the complete extracted RNA was used (about 1.6 ug per 15 ul).

The origin of this receptor is a girl aged 2-10 years in good health. The chain links TRBV11-2 to TRBJ2-1, with a weak D call TRBD2 (5 bases). Material: blood. The CDR3 nucleotides read TGTGCCAGCAGCGACTTACCAGCGGAGGCCTGGAGTGAGCAGTTCTTC. Residues: CASSDLPAEAWSEQFF.